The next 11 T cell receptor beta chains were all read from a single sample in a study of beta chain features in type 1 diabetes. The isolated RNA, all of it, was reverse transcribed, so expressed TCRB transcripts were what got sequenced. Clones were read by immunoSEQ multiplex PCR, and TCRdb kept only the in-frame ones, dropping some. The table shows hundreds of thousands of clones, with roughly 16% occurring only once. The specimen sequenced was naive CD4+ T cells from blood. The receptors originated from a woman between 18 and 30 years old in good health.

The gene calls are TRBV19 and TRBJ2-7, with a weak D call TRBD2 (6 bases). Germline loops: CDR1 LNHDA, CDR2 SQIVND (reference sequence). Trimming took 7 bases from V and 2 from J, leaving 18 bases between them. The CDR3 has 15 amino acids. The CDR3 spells CASIPWVAETYEQYF. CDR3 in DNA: TGTGCCAGTATCCCTTGGGTAGCGGAAACCTACGAGCAGTACTTC.

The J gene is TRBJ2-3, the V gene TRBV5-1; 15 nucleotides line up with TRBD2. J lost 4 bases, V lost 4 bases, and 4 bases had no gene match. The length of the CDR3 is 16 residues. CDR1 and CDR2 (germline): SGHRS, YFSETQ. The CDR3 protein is CASSTGLAGGADTQYF. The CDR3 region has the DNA TGCGCCAGCAGCACCGGACTAGCGGGAGGGGCAGATACGCAGTATTTT.

The CDR3 DNA reads TGTGCCAGCAGCCCCTACGGGACTAGCGGGAGCAATGAGCAGTTCTTC. Protein product: CASSPYGTSGSNEQFF. The chain joins TRBV7-9 to TRBJ2-1, with 14 bases matching TRBD2. V lost 5 bases to trimming and J lost 6 bases; unmatched junction nucleotides: 6. The CDR3 extends over 16 amino acids. The V gene's germline CDR1 is SEHNR and CDR2 FQNEAQ (reference sequence).

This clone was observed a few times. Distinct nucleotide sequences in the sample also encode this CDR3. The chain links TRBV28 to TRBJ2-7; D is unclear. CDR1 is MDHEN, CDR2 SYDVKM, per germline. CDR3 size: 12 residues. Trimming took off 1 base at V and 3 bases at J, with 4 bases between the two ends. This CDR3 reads CASSLSSYEQYF. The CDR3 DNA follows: TGTGCCAGCAGTTTATCCAGCTACGAGCAGTACTTC.

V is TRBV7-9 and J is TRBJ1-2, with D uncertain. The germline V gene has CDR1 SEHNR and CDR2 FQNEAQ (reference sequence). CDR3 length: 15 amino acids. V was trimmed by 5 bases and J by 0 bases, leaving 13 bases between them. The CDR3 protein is CASSPDFLANYGYTF. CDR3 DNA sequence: TGTGCCAGCAGCCCCGACTTCTTAGCTAACTATGGCTACACCTTC.

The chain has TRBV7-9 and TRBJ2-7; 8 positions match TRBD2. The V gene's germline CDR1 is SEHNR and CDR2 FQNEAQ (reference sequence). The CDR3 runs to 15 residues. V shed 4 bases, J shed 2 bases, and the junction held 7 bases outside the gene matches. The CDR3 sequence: CASSSQTSATYEQYF. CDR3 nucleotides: TGTGCCAGCAGCTCGCAGACTAGCGCGACCTACGAGCAGTACTTC. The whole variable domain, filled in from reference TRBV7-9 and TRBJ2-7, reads DTGVSQNPRHKITKRGQNVTFRCDPISEHNRLYWYRQTLGQGPEFLTYFQNEAQLEKSRLLSDRFSAERPKGSFSTLEIQRTEQGDSAMYLCASSSQTSATYEQYFGPGTRLTVT.

CDR3 sequence (DNA): TGTGCCAGCAGCTTAGGCTGGGACAGGGGGAATGAGCAGTTCTTC. Amino acid sequence: CASSLGWDRGNEQFF. The V call is TRBV11-2, the J call TRBJ2-1; 11 bases line up with TRBD1. The CDR3 length is 15 residues. CDR1 is SGHAT and CDR2 is FQNNGV in the germline V gene. With V trimmed by 1 base and J by 7 bases, 3 bases remained unmatched.

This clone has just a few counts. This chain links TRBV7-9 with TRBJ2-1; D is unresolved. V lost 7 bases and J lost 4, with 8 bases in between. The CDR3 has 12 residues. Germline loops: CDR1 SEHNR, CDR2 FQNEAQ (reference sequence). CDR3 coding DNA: TGTGCCAGCACACCTTCTTACAATGAGCAGTTCTTC. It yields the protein CASTPSYNEQFF.

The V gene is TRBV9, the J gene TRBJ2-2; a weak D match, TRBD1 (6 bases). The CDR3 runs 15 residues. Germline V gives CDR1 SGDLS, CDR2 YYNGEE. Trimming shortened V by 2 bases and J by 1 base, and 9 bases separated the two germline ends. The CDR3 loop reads CASSVGTWNTGELFF. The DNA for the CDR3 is TGTGCCAGCAGCGTCGGGACATGGAACACCGGGGAGCTGTTTTTT.

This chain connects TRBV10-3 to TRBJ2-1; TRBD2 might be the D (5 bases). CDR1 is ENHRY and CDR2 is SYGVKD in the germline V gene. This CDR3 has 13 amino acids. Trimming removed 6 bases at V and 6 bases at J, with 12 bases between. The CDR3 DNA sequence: TGTGCCATCAGAAGTAGAGAGGGCAATGAGCAGTTCTTC. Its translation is CAIRSREGNEQFF.

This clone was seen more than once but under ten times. CDR3 bases: TGTGCCAGCAGCCCAACGGACTTAGCCTACGAGCAGTACTTC. Protein: CASSPTDLAYEQYF. The genes are TRBV5-5 and TRBJ2-7; weak D call: TRBD2 (5 bases). The germline CDR1 and CDR2 sequences are SGHKS and YYEKEE (reference sequence). This CDR3 has 14 amino acids. Trimming took off 4 bases at V and 2 bases at J, with 13 bases between the two ends.